One TCR beta chain is described in this entry. The record originates from a study of blood T cell repertoires in COVID-19. Original analysis: Estimation of nucleated cell counts relied on the amplification of reference gene primers. Sequenced by immunoSEQ multiplex PCR; TCRdb stores in-frame clones only, minus some. The V and J calls and the clone size are those of that table, but D and trimming were determined from the DNA. The table records roughly 72,000 clones, just over 85% of them present only once. Sequencing was done on a sample of peripheral blood. The sequence was obtained from a human donor in a cohort sampled during active COVID-19.

The CDR3 nucleotides read TGTGCCAGCAGCGCCCACAGGGGGCATCCTAACGAGCAGTACTTC. It is translated as CASSAHRGHPNEQYF. The gene calls are TRBV9 and TRBJ2-7; 9 nucleotides agree with TRBD1. V lost 3 bases and J lost 5; bases outside the gene matches: 9. CDR1 is SGDLS and CDR2 is YYNGEE in the germline V gene. The CDR3 runs 15 residues.